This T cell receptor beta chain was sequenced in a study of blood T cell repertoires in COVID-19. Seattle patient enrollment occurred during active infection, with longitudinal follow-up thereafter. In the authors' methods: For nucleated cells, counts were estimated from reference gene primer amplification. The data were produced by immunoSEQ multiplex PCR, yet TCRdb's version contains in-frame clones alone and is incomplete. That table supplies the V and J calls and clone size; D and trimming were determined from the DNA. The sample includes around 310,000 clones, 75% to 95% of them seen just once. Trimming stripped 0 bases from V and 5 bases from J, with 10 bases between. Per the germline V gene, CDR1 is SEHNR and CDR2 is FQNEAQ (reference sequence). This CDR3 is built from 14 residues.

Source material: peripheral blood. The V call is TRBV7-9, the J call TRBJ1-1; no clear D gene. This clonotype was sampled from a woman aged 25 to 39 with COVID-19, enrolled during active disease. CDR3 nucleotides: TGTGCCAGCAGCTTAGCATCCCCTAGGACTGAAGCTTTCTTT. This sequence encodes CASSLASPRTEAFF.